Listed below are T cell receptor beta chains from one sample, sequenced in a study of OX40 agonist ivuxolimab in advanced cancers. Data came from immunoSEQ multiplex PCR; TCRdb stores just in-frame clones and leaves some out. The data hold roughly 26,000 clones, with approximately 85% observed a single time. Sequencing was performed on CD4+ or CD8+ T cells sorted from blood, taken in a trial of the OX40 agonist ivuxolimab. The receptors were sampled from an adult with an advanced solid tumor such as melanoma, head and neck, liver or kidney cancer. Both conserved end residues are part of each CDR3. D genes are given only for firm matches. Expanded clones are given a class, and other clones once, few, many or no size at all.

CDR3nt: TGTGCCAGCAGCCCCGGGGACTTTTCCCCCTACGAGCAGTACTTC
CDR3aa: CASSPGDFSPYEQYF
d_gene: .
abundance: .
j_gene: TRBJ2-7
v_gene: TRBV9

CDR3nt: TGTGCCAGCAGTTATTGGGGCGGGGACGAGCAGTACTTC
CDR3aa: CASSYWGGDEQYF
d_gene: .
abundance: .
j_gene: TRBJ2-7
v_gene: TRBV6-5

CDR3nt: TGTGCCAGCAGCTTAGTCGGTGGGACTAGCGGCGAGCAGTACTTC
CDR3aa: CASSLVGGTSGEQYF
d_gene: TRBD2
abundance: .
j_gene: TRBJ2-7
v_gene: TRBV7-9

CDR3nt: TGTGCCAGCGAGGGAACAGACTACGAGCAGTACTTC
CDR3aa: CASEGTDYEQYF
d_gene: .
abundance: .
j_gene: TRBJ2-7
v_gene: TRBV2

CDR3nt: TGTGCCAGCAGCCAGACCGGGACAGGGGGTCATGAGCAGTTCTTC
CDR3aa: CASSQTGTGGHEQFF
d_gene: TRBD1
abundance: .
j_gene: TRBJ2-1
v_gene: TRBV4-2

CDR3nt: TGTGCCAGTAGTGGACTGAGTAGGACAGGGAGGTTCTACAATGAGCAGTTCTTC
CDR3aa: CASSGLSRTGRFYNEQFF
d_gene: TRBD1
abundance: .
j_gene: TRBJ2-1
v_gene: TRBV19

CDR3nt: TGTGCCAGCAGCAAACCCGGGACTAATTTCAATGAGCAGTTCTTC
CDR3aa: CASSKPGTNFNEQFF
d_gene: TRBD2
abundance: .
j_gene: TRBJ2-1
v_gene: TRBV7-9

CDR3nt: TGTGCCAGCCTTGAGCTAGCCAAAAACATTCAGTACTTC
CDR3aa: CASLELAKNIQYF
d_gene: .
abundance: .
j_gene: TRBJ2-4
v_gene: TRBV6-1

CDR3nt: TGTGCCAGCACCGCGGGAGTATCCCCGCGTAATGAGCAGTTCTTC
CDR3aa: CASTAGVSPRNEQFF
d_gene: TRBD2
abundance: .
j_gene: TRBJ2-1
v_gene: TRBV27

CDR3nt: TGTGCCAGCAGCTTAGACCCGGGACAGGGTTTCTGGGCCAACGTCCTGACTTTC
CDR3aa: CASSLDPGQGFWANVLTF
d_gene: TRBD1
abundance: .
j_gene: TRBJ2-6
v_gene: TRBV7-9

CDR3nt: TGTGCCAGCAGCCCCCGGACAGGGGTAATGGAGCTGTTTTTT
CDR3aa: CASSPRTGVMELFF
d_gene: TRBD1
abundance: .
j_gene: TRBJ2-2
v_gene: TRBV27

CDR3nt: TGTGCCAGCAGTTATATGGGGTCCGATGGCTACACCTTC
CDR3aa: CASSYMGSDGYTF
d_gene: .
abundance: .
j_gene: TRBJ1-2
v_gene: TRBV6-5

CDR3nt: TGTGCCAGCAGCTCGGCGCCCGGCAATCAGCCCCAGCATTTT
CDR3aa: CASSSAPGNQPQHF
d_gene: .
abundance: .
j_gene: TRBJ1-5
v_gene: TRBV7-9

CDR3nt: TGTGCCAGCAAAACTGGGGTTTCCTACGAGCAGTACTTC
CDR3aa: CASKTGVSYEQYF
d_gene: .
abundance: .
j_gene: TRBJ2-7
v_gene: TRBV2

CDR3nt: TGTGCCAGCAGTTACTCTACAGTCGGGGAATACTTC
CDR3aa: CASSYSTVGEYF
d_gene: .
abundance: .
j_gene: TRBJ2-4
v_gene: TRBV6-6

CDR3nt: TGTGCCAGTAGTATCCGCCCCCCCTGGACAGCGCGAGTGGAAAACATTCAGTACTTC
CDR3aa: CASSIRPPWTARVENIQYF
d_gene: .
abundance: .
j_gene: TRBJ2-4
v_gene: TRBV19

CDR3nt: TGTGCCAGCAGCCCCGGGACAGGGGACACCGGGGAGCTGTTTTTT
CDR3aa: CASSPGTGDTGELFF
d_gene: TRBD1
abundance: .
j_gene: TRBJ2-2
v_gene: TRBV7-6

CDR3nt: TGTGCCAGCAGCTTGGGGCAGTTCTACGAGCAGTACTTC
CDR3aa: CASSLGQFYEQYF
d_gene: .
abundance: .
j_gene: TRBJ2-7
v_gene: TRBV5-8

CDR3nt: TGTGCCAGCGCCTTAGCAGGGGGCGAGCAGTACTTC
CDR3aa: CASALAGGEQYF
d_gene: TRBD1
abundance: .
j_gene: TRBJ2-7
v_gene: TRBV6-1

CDR3nt: TGTGCCAGCAGCTTAAGGGGAGGCCACTACGAGCAGTACTTC
CDR3aa: CASSLRGGHYEQYF
d_gene: .
abundance: .
j_gene: TRBJ2-7
v_gene: TRBV13

CDR3nt: TGTGCCAGCAGCGATTTTGGACAGGGGTCCTACAATGAGCAGTTCTTC
CDR3aa: CASSDFGQGSYNEQFF
d_gene: TRBD1
abundance: .
j_gene: TRBJ2-1
v_gene: TRBV9

CDR3nt: TGTGCCAGCAGTTACTCCCGGGACCAGCCAGTCAATGAGCAGTTCTTC
CDR3aa: CASSYSRDQPVNEQFF
d_gene: .
abundance: .
j_gene: TRBJ2-1
v_gene: TRBV6-5

CDR3nt: TGTGCCAGCAGCCCCCCGACAGGGGGCGCGGGCACTGAAGCTTTCTTT
CDR3aa: CASSPPTGGAGTEAFF
d_gene: TRBD1
abundance: .
j_gene: TRBJ1-1
v_gene: TRBV7-8

CDR3nt: TGTGCCAGCAGCCAGTACGGGACAGACAATTCACCCCTCCACTTT
CDR3aa: CASSQYGTDNSPLHF
d_gene: TRBD1
abundance: .
j_gene: TRBJ1-6
v_gene: TRBV4-2

CDR3nt: TGTGCCAGCAGCCTTGGGACTAGCGGGAACAATGAGCAGTTCTTC
CDR3aa: CASSLGTSGNNEQFF
d_gene: TRBD2
abundance: .
j_gene: TRBJ2-1
v_gene: TRBV27

CDR3nt: TGTGCCAGCAGTTACGACGGTTTGAATCAGTACTTC
CDR3aa: CASSYDGLNQYF
d_gene: .
abundance: few
j_gene: TRBJ2-4
v_gene: TRBV6-5

CDR3nt: TGTGCCAGCAGCTTAGGAGGGACAGGGAAGGGAAATACGCAGTATTTT
CDR3aa: CASSLGGTGKGNTQYF
d_gene: TRBD1
abundance: once
j_gene: TRBJ2-3
v_gene: TRBV7-9

CDR3nt: TGTGCCAGCAGCCCCCGAGGGCGGGTGGGACGGGAGGCCTACGAGCAGTACTTC
CDR3aa: CASSPRGRVGREAYEQYF
d_gene: TRBD2
abundance: .
j_gene: TRBJ2-7
v_gene: TRBV11-3

CDR3nt: TGTGCCAGTAGTATCGGGGTCCTCTCTGGGGCCAACGTCCTGACTTTC
CDR3aa: CASSIGVLSGANVLTF
d_gene: .
abundance: .
j_gene: TRBJ2-6
v_gene: TRBV19